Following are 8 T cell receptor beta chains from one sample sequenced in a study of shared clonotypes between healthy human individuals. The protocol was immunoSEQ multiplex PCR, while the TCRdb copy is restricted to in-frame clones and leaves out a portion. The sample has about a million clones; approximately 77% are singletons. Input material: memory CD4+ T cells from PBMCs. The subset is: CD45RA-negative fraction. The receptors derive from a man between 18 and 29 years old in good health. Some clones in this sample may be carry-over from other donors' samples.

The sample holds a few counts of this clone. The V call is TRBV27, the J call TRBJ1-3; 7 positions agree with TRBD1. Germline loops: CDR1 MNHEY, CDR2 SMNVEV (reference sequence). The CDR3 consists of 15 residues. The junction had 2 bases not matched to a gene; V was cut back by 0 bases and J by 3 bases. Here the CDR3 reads CASSLSGGDGNTIYF. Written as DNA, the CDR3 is TGTGCCAGCAGTTTATCAGGGGGCGATGGAAACACCATATATTTT.

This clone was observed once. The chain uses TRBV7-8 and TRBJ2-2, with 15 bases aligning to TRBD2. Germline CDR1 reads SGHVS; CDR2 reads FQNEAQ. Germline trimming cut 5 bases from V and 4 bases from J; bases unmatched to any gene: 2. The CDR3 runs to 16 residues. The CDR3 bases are TGTGCCAGCAGCCAGGGACTAGCGGGGGGCACCGGGGAGCTGTTTTTT. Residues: CASSQGLAGGTGELFF.

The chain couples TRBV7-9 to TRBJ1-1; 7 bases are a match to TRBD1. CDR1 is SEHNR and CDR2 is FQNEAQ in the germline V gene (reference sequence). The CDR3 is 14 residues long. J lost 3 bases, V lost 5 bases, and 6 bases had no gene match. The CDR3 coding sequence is TGTGCCAGCAGCCCCCAAACAGGGGACACTGAAGCTTTCTTT. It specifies CASSPQTGDTEAFF.

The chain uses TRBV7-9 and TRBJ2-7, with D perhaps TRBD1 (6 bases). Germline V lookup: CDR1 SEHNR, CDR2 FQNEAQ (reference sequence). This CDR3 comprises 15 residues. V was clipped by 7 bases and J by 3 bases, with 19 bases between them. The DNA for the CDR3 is TGTGCCAGCACTACTGGGACATCGGGCAGCTACGAGCAGTACTTC. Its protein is CASTTGTSGSYEQYF.

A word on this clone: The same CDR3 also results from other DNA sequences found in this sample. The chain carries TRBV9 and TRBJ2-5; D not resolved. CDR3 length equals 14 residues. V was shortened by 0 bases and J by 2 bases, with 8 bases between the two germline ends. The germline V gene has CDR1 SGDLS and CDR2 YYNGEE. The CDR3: CASSVGANQETQYF. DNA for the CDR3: TGTGCCAGCAGCGTAGGTGCTAATCAAGAGACCCAGTACTTC.

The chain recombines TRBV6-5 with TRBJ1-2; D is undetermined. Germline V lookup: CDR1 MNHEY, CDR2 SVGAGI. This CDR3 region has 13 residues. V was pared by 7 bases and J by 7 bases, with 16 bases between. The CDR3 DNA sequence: TGTGCCAGCACCCAGATTTGGACGGCTGGCTACACCTTC. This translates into CASTQIWTAGYTF.

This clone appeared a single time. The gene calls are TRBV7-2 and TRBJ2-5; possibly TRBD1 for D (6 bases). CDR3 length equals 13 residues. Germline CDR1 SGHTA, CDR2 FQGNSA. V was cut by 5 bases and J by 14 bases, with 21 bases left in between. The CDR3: CASSPDRHREVYF. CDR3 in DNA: TGTGCCAGCAGCCCGGACCGGCACAGGGAAGTTTACTTC.

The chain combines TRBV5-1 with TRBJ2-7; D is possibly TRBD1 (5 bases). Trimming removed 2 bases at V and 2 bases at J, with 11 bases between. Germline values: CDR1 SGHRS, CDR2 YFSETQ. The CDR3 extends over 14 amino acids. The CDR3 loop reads CASSFPGRPYEQYF. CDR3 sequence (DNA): TGCGCCAGCAGCTTTCCAGGGCGACCCTACGAGCAGTACTTC.